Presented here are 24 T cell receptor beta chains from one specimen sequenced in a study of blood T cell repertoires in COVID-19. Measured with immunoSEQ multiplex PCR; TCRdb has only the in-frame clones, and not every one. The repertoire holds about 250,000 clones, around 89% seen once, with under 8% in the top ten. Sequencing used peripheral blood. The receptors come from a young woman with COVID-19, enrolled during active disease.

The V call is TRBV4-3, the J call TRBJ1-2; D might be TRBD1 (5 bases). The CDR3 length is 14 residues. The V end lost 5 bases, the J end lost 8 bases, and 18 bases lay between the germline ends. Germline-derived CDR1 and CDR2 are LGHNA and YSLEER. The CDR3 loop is CASSAFGRADGYTF. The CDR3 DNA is TGCGCCAGCAGCGCGTTCGGCAGGGCGGACGGCTACACCTTC.

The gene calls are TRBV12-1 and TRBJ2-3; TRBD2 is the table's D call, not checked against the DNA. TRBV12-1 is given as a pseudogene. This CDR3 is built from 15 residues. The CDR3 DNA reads TGTGCCAGCAGCGGATCCTGGCGGGAGAGAGATACGCAGTATTTT. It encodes CASSGSWRERDTQYF.

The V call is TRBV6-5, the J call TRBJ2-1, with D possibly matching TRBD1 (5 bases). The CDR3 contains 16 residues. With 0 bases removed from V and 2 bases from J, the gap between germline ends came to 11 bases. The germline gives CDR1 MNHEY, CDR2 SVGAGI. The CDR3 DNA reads TGTGCCAGCAGTTACTCAGGGGAATTCGCCTACAATGAGCAGTTCTTC. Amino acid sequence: CASSYSGEFAYNEQFF.

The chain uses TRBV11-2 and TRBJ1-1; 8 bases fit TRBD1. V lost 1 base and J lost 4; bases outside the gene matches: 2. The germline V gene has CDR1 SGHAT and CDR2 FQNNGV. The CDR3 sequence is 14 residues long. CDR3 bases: TGTGCCAGCAGCTTAGGGGACAGGATCACTGAAGCTTTCTTT. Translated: CASSLGDRITEAFF.

The CDR3 DNA sequence: TGTGCCAGCAGCTTAAGACTGCAAGAGACCCAGTACTTC. Its translation is CASSLRLQETQYF. The rearrangement uses TRBV13 and TRBJ2-5; D call uncertain. Looked up from germline, CDR1 is PRHDT and CDR2 is FYEKMQ (reference sequence). Trimming left V 2 bases short and J 2 bases short, with 6 bases between. The CDR3 extends over 13 amino acids.

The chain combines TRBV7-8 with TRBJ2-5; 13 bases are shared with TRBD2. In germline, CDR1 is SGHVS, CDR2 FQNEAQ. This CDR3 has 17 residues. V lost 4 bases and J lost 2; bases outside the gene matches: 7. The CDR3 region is CASSSTSGRGLQETQYF. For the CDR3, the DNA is TGTGCCAGCAGCTCAACTAGCGGGAGGGGGCTTCAAGAGACCCAGTACTTC.

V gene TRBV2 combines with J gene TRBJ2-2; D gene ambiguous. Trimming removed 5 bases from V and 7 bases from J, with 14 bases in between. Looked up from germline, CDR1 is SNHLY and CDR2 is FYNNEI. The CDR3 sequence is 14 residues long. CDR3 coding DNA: TGTGCCAGCAGTTTCTTACTATCGGACGGGGAGCTGTTTTTT. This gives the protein CASSFLLSDGELFF.

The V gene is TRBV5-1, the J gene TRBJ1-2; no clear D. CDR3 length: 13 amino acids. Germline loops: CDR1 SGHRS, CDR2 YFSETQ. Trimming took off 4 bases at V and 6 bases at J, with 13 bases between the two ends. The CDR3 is CASSPRYPHGYTF. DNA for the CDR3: TGCGCCAGCAGCCCCCGTTATCCCCATGGCTACACCTTC.

CDR3 nucleotide sequence: TGTGCCACCAGCAGGCTATCGTGGCGGGTGATGACCACAGATACGCAGTATTTT. Protein: CATSRLSWRVMTTDTQYF. The chain combines TRBV15 with TRBJ2-3; weak D call: TRBD2 (5 bases). V shed 3 bases and J shed 2 bases, with 21 bases lying between them. This CDR3 has 18 residues. Germline assignment: CDR1 LNHNV and CDR2 YYDKDF (reference sequence).

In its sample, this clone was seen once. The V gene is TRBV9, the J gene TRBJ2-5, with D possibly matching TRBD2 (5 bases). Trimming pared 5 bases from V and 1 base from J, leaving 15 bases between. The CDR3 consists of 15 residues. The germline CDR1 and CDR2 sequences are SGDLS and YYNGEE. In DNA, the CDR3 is TGTGCCAGCAGTCGCTTTGGCGGAGGCCAAGAGACCCAGTACTTC. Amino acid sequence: CASSRFGGGQETQYF.

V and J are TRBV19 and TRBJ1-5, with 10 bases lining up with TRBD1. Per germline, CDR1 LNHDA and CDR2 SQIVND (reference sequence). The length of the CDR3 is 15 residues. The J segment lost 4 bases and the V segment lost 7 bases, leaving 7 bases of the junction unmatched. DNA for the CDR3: TGTGCCAGTACCTCCGGACAGGGGGGGAATCAGCCCCAGCATTTT. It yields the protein CASTSGQGGNQPQHF.

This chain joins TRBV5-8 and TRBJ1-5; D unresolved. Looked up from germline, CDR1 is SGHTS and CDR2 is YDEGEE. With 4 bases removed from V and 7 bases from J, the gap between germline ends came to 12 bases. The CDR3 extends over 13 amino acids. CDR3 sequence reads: CASSSSFRQPQHF. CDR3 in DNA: TGTGCCAGCAGCAGTAGTTTCAGGCAGCCCCAGCATTTT.

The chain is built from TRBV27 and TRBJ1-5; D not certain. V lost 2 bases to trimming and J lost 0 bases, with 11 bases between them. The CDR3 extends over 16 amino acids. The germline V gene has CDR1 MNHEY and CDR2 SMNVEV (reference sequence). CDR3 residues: CASSLSRSHSNQPQHF. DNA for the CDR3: TGTGCCAGCAGTTTAAGTAGGAGCCATAGCAATCAGCCCCAGCATTTT.

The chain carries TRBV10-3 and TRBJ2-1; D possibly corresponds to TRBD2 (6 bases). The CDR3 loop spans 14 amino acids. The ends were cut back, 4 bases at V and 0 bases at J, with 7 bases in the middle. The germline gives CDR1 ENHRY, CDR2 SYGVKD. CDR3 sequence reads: CAISVGSSYNEQFF. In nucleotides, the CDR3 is TGTGCCATCAGTGTCGGGAGCTCCTACAATGAGCAGTTCTTC.

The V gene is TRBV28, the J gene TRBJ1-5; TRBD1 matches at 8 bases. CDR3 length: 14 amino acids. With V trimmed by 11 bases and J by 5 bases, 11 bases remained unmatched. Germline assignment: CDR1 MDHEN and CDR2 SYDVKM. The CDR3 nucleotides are TGTGCCGCAGACCTGACAGGGGAAGATCAGCCCCAGCATTTT. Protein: CAADLTGEDQPQHF.

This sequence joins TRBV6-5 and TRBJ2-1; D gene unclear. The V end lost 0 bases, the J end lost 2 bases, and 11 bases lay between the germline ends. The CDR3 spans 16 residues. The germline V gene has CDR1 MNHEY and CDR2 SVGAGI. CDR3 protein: CASSYSNRRTYNEQFF. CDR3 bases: TGTGCCAGCAGTTACTCGAATCGCAGAACCTACAATGAGCAGTTCTTC.

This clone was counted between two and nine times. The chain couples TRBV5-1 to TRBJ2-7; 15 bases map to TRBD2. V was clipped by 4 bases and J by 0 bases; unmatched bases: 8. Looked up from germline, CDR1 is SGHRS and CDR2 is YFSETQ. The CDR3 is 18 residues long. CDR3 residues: CASSLLGLAGGGSYEQYV. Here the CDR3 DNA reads TGCGCCAGCAGCCTTCTGGGACTAGCGGGAGGTGGCTCCTACGAGCAGTACGTC.

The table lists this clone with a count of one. The CDR3 spells CATTPGSSYNEQFF. CDR3 sequence (DNA): TGTGCCACCACCCCCGGGAGCTCCTACAATGAGCAGTTCTTC. The chain uses TRBV25-1 and TRBJ2-1, with D possibly matching TRBD2 (6 bases). The V end was cut by 10 bases, the J end by 0 bases, with 13 bases between. Per germline, CDR1 MGHDK and CDR2 SYGVNS. The CDR3 contains 14 residues.

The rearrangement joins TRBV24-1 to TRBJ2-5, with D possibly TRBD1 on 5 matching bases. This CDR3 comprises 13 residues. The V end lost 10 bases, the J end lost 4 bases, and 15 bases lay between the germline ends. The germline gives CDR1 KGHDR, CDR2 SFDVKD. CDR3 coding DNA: TGTGCCACTAAAAGGGGCCCTGGAGAGACCCAGTACTTC. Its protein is CATKRGPGETQYF.

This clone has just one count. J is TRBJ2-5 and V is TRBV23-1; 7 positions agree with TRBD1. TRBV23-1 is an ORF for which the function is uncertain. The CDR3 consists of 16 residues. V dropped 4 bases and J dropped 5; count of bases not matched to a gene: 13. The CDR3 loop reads CASSRGSQGERETQYF. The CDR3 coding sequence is TGCGCCAGCAGTCGAGGATCCCAGGGGGAGCGGGAGACCCAGTACTTC.

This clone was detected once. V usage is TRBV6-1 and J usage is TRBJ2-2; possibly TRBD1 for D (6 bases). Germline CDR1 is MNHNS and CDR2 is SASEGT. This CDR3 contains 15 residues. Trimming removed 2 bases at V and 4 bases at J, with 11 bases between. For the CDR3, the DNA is TGTGCCAGCAGTGAACCCGGCAGGGGCACCGGGGAGCTGTTTTTT. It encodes CASSEPGRGTGELFF.

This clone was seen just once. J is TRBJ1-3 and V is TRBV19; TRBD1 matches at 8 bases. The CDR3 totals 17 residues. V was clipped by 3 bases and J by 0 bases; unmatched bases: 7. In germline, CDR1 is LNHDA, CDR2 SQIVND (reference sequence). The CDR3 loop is CASSIRDRGYSGNTIYF. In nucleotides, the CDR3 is TGTGCCAGTAGTATTCGCGACAGGGGATACTCTGGAAACACCATATATTTT.

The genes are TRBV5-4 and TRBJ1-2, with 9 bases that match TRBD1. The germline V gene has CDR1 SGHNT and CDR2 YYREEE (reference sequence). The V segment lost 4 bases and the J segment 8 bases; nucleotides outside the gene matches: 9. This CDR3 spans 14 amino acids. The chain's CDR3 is CASSALQGAAGYTF. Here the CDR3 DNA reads TGTGCCAGCAGCGCCCTACAGGGGGCGGCCGGCTACACCTTC.

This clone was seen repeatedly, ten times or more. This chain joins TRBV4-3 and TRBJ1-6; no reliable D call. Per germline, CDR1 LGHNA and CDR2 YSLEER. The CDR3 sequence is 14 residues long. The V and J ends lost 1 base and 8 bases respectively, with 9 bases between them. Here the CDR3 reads CASSQALRDSPLHF. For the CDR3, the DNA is TGCGCCAGCAGCCAAGCTCTGAGGGATTCACCCCTCCACTTT.